This TCR beta chain was documented in a study of CD8+ T cells in alopecia areata. The overall study: Grafts of skin from C3H/HeJ donors aged roughly 6-12 months with spontaneous alopecia went to female C3H/HeJ mice aged roughly 7-10 weeks. Findings and limits, study-wide: Patients shared TCRs less clearly than mice did, possibly owing to HLA. In scalp samples, resident alphabeta T cells of normal skin are also sequenced.

The germline V gene has CDR1 MNHDT and CDR2 YYDKIL. The V segment lost 6 bases and the J segment 4 bases; nucleotides outside the gene matches: 5. CDR3 size: 13 residues. The sorting of pooled cutaneous lymph node cells relied on CD4, CD8alpha, NKG2D, NKG2ACE and other markers. Regarding this clone: Its cognate antigen is unknown. Gene and germline names: mouse. The CDR3 is cut off 4 residues early in the read; its end comes from the germline J gene.

cDNA serving as the sequencing template came from extracted, reverse transcribed RNA. Sequenced by immunoSEQ multiplex PCR; TCRdb stores in-frame clones only, minus some. This sample has approximately 300,000 clones, each found more than once. The chain uses TRBV17 and TRBJ1-1, with 7 bases that match TRBD1. The clonotype comes from a C3H/HeJ mouse with alopecia areata. For this mouse line, the MHC haplotype is H2-k. The sequenced sample consisted of CD4+ T cells sorted from a lymph node. The CDR3 loop reads CASRYRGGTEVFF. Partial CDR3 DNA: TGTGCTAGCAGGTACAGGGGAGGCACA. Full variable domain (outside the CDR3, taken from reference TRBV17 and TRBJ1-1): DTTVKQNPRYKLARVGKPVNLICSQTMNHDTMYWYQKKPNQAPKLLLFYYDKILNREADTFEKFQSSRPNNSFCSLYIGSAGLEYSAMYLCASRYRGGTEVFFGKGTRLTVV.